Following are 13 T cell receptor beta chains from one sample sequenced in a study of human thymus T cells. Sequencing used immunoSEQ multiplex PCR; TCRdb keeps in-frame clones, though not all of them. Of 35,000 to 55,000 clones in the sample, nearly 95% were seen once. The sequencing input was blood. The source of these receptors is a boy in the first two years of life with a congenital heart defect but otherwise immunologically healthy.

The J gene is TRBJ2-1, the V gene TRBV18; D unresolved. Deletions cut 3 bases from V and 0 bases from J, with 15 bases between. The CDR3 loop spans 17 amino acids. Germline CDR1 reads KGHSH; CDR2 reads LQKENI. CDR3 residues: CASSPIVQSSSYNEQFF. The CDR3 DNA is TGTGCCAGCTCACCCATTGTCCAGTCTAGCTCCTACAATGAGCAGTTCTTC. Supplemented by reference TRBV18 and TRBJ2-1, the full variable domain reads NAGVMQNPRHLVRRRGQEARLRCSPMKGHSHVYWYRQLPEEGLKFMVYLQKENIIDESGMPKERFSAEFPKEGPSILRIQQVVRGDSAAYFCASSPIVQSSSYNEQFFGPGTRLTVL.

This chain links TRBV7-3 with TRBJ1-3; 10 bases are shared with TRBD1. The junction had 15 bases not matched to a gene; V was cut back by 10 bases and J by 0 bases. The germline gives CDR1 SGHTA, CDR2 FQGTGA. There are 18 residues in the CDR3. The CDR3 protein is CATQPGTGAPLSGNTIYF. In DNA form, the CDR3 reads TGTGCCACCCAACCCGGGACAGGGGCTCCTCTCTCTGGAAACACCATATATTTT.

The chain is built from TRBV29-1 and TRBJ1-2; D unclear. There are 11 residues in the CDR3. CDR1 and CDR2 from the germline V gene are SQVTM and ANQGSEA. Trimming stripped 3 bases from V and 2 bases from J, with 4 bases between. The CDR3 bases are TGCAGCGTTGACAAAAACTATGGCTACACCTTC. Amino acid sequence: CSVDKNYGYTF.

This chain links TRBV5-5 with TRBJ2-2; TRBD1 agrees at 10 bases. Germline CDR1 SGHKS, CDR2 YYEKEE (reference sequence). V gave up 0 bases and J gave up 6 bases; unmatched junction bases: 2. This CDR3 region has 15 residues. CDR3 coding DNA: TGTGCCAGCAGCTTGGGACAGGGGGCGCCCGGGGAGCTGTTTTTT. This codes for CASSLGQGAPGELFF.

The rearrangement links TRBV30 to TRBJ1-2, with no clear D. The CDR3 spans 13 residues. Between the trimmed V and J ends, which lost 2 bases and 4 bases, there was a span of 11 bases. Germline lookup yields CDR1 GTSNPN and CDR2 SVGIG (reference sequence). CDR3 coding DNA: TGTGCCTGGAGTCCGACCCCGTTCTATGGCTACACCTTC. Protein sequence: CAWSPTPFYGYTF.

The chain recombines TRBV29-1 with TRBJ2-4; D gene unclear. From germline, CDR1 is SQVTM and CDR2 ANQGSEA. Trimming left V 5 bases short and J 1 base short, with 9 bases between. The CDR3 is 13 amino acids. CDR3 in amino acids: CSVTLFAKNIQYF. The CDR3 DNA reads TGCAGCGTTACCCTCTTCGCCAAAAACATTCAGTACTTC.

This clone is a singleton in its sample. The genes are TRBV4-1 and TRBJ1-2, with 12 bases matching TRBD1. The CDR3 extends over 15 amino acids. In germline, CDR1 is MGHRA, CDR2 YSYEKL. V gave up 6 bases and J gave up 8 bases; unmatched junction bases: 10. The CDR3: CASRQPGQGAEGYTF. CDR3 nucleotide sequence: TGCGCCAGCAGGCAGCCGGGACAGGGGGCGGAGGGCTACACCTTC.

The chain couples TRBV6-6 to TRBJ1-5; TRBD1 is a possible D gene (5 bases). Germline V gives CDR1 MNHNY, CDR2 SVGAGI (reference sequence). V was cut by 7 bases and J by 4 bases, with 17 bases left in between. This CDR3 contains 15 residues. The CDR3 DNA follows: TGTGCCAGCACCCTTTGGGACCAAGGGAATCAGCCCCAGCATTTT. It translates to CASTLWDQGNQPQHF.

This chain links TRBV28 with TRBJ2-1; tentative D call: TRBD2 (6 bases). The CDR3 has 16 amino acids. Germline lookup yields CDR1 MDHEN and CDR2 SYDVKM. V gave up 2 bases and J gave up 5 bases, with 16 bases separating them. CDR3 loop: CASSLDLLGGNNEQFF. The DNA for the CDR3 is TGTGCCAGCAGTTTAGATCTTCTGGGGGGAAACAATGAGCAGTTCTTC. Variable domain in full (rest from reference TRBV28 and TRBJ2-1): DVKVTQSSRYLVKRTGEKVFLECVQDMDHENMFWYRQDPGLGLRLIYFSYDVKMKEKGDIPEGYSVSREKKERFSLILESASTNQTSMYLCASSLDLLGGNNEQFFGPGTRLTVL.

The rearrangement uses TRBV9 and TRBJ2-2; 7 bases match TRBD1. Germline CDR1 SGDLS, CDR2 YYNGEE. Trimming removed 7 bases from V and 1 base from J; junction bases left unmatched: 4. This CDR3 comprises 14 residues. This CDR3 reads CASGRDRNTGELFF. CDR3 DNA sequence: TGTGCCAGCGGCCGGGACAGGAACACCGGGGAGCTGTTTTTT. Complete variable domain (other parts from reference TRBV9 and TRBJ2-2): DSGVTQTPKHLITATGQRVTLRCSPRSGDLSVYWYQQSLDQGLQFLIQYYNGEERAKGNILERFSAQQFPDLHSELNLSSLELGDSALYFCASGRDRNTGELFFGEGSRLTVL.

The chain recombines TRBV9 with TRBJ1-1; tentatively, D is TRBD1 (5 bases). V was cut by 7 bases and J by 4 bases, with 11 bases left in between. CDR1 SGDLS and CDR2 YYNGEE come from the germline V gene. This CDR3 spans 12 amino acids. CDR3: CASGGLLTEAFF. CDR3 DNA sequence: TGTGCCAGCGGGGGTCTACTCACTGAAGCTTTCTTT.

CDR3 nucleotides: TGTGCCAGCAGCTTTGGAGCCTTATCTTACAATGAGCAGTTCTTC. This encodes CASSFGALSYNEQFF. This chain uses TRBV11-3 with TRBJ2-1; D unclear. The V and J ends lost 3 bases and 4 bases respectively, with 13 bases between them. The V gene's germline CDR1 is SGHNT and CDR2 YENEEA. The CDR3 sequence is 15 residues long.

The J gene is TRBJ2-7, the V gene TRBV4-3; 9 bases are a match to TRBD2. V gave up 1 base and J gave up 4 bases; unmatched junction bases: 5. The CDR3 is 15 residues long. The V gene's germline CDR1 is LGHNA and CDR2 YSLEER. The CDR3 reads CASSQGLAGNYEQYF. CDR3 sequence (DNA): TGCGCCAGCAGCCAAGGTCTAGCGGGGAATTACGAGCAGTACTTC.